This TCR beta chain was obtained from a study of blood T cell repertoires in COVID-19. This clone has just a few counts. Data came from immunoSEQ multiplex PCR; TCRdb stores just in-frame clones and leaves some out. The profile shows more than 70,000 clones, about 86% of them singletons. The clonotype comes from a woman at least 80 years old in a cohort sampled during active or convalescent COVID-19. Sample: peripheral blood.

CDR3 coding DNA: TGTGCCAGCAGCAGAGACAGGGGGCAGGGACAGCCCCAGCATTTT. This codes for CASSRDRGQGQPQHF. This chain joins TRBV2 and TRBJ1-5; 10 bases are shared with TRBD1. Germline CDR1 reads SNHLY; CDR2 reads FYNNEI. J gave up 7 bases and V 6 bases, and 9 bases lay outside the gene matches. The CDR3 is 15 residues long.